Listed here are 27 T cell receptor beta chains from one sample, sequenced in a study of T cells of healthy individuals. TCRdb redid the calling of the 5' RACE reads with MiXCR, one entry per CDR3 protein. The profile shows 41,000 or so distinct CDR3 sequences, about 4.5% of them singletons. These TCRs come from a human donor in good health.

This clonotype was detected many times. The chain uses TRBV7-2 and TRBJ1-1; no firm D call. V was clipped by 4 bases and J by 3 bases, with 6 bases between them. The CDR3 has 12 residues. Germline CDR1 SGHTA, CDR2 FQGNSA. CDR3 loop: CASSSLDTEAFF. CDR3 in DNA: TGTGCCAGCAGCTCTCTGGACACTGAAGCTTTCTTT.

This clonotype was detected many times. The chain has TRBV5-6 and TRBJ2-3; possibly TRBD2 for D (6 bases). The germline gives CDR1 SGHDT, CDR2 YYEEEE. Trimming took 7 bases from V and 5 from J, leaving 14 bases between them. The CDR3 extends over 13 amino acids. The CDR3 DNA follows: TGTGCCAGCCTAGCGAGGGGCCAAGATACGCAGTATTTT. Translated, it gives CASLARGQDTQYF.

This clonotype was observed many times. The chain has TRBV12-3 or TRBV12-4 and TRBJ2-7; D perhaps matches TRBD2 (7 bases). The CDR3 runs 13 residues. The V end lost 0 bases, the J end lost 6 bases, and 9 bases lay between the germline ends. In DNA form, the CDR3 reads TGTGCCAGCAGTTTAGCGGGGGGGCTCGAGCAGTACTTC. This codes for CASSLAGGLEQYF.

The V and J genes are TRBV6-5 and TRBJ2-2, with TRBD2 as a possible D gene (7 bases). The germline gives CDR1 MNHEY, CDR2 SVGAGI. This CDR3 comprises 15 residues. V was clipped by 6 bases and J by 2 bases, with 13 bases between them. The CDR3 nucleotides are TGTGCCAGCAGCCGAAGGGGGGGAAACACCGGGGAGCTGTTTTTT. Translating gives CASSRRGGNTGELFF.

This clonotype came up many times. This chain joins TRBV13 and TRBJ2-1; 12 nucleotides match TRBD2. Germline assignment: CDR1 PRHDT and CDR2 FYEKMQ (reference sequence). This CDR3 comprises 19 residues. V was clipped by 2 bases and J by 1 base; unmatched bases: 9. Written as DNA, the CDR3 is TGTGCCAGCAGCTTAAGGACTAGCGGGGTTTTAGGTTCCTACAATGAGCAGTTCTTC. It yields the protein CASSLRTSGVLGSYNEQFF. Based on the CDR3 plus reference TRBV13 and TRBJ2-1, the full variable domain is AAGVIQSPRHLIKEKRETATLKCYPIPRHDTVYWYQQGPGQDPQFLISFYEKMQSDKGSIPDRFSAQQFSDYHSELNMSSLELGDSALYFCASSLRTSGVLGSYNEQFFGPGTRLTVL.

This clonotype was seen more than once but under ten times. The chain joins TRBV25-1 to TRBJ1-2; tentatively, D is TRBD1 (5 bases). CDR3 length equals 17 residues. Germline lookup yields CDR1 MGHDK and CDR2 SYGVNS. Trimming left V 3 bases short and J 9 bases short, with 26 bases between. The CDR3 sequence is CASSEEGRPARLRSYTF. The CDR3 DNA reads TGTGCCAGCAGTGAGGAGGGACGCCCGGCGCGTCTCCGGAGCTACACCTTC.

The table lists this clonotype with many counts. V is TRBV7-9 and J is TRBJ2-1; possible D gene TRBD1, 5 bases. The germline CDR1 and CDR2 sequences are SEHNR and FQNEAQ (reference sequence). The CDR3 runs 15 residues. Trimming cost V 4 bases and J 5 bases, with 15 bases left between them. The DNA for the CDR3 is TGTGCCAGCAGCTACCAGGGTGTTGGTGACAATGAGCAGTTCTTC. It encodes CASSYQGVGDNEQFF.

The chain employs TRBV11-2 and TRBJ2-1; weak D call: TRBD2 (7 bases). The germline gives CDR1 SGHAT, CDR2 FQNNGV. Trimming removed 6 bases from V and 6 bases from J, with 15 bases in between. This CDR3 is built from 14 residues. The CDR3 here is CASRGGGPLNEQFF. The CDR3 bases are TGTGCCAGCAGGGGGGGGGGCCCCCTCAATGAGCAGTTCTTC.

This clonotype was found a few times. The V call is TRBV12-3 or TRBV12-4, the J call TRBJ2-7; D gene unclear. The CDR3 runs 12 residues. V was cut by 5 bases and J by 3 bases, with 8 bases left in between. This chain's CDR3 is CASSPLLYEQYF. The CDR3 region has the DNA TGTGCCAGCAGTCCTCTTCTCTACGAGCAGTACTTC.

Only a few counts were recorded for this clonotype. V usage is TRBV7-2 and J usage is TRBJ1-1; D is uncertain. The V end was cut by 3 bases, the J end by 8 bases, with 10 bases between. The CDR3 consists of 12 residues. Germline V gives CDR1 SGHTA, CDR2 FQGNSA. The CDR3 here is CASSFRGGEAFF. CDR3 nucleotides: TGTGCCAGCAGCTTCCGAGGAGGGGAAGCTTTCTTT.

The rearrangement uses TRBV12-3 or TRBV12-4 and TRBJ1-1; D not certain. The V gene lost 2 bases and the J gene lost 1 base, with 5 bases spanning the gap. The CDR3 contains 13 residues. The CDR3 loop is CASSLHQNTEAFF. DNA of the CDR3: TGTGCCAGCAGTTTACACCAGAACACTGAAGCTTTCTTT.

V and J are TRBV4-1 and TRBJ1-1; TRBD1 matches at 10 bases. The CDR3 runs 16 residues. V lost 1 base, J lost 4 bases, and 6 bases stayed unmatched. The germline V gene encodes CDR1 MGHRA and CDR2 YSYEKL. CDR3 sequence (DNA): TGCGCCAGCAGCCAAGGTGGGACAGGGGTTCCCACTGAAGCTTTCTTT. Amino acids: CASSQGGTGVPTEAFF.

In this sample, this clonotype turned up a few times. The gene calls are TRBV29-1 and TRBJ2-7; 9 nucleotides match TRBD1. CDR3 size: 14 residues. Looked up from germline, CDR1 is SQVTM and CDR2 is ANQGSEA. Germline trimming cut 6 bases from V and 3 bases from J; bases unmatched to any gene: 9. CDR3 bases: TGCAGCGTCGCTGGGGACAGGGCCAACTACGAGCAGTACTTC. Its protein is CSVAGDRANYEQYF.

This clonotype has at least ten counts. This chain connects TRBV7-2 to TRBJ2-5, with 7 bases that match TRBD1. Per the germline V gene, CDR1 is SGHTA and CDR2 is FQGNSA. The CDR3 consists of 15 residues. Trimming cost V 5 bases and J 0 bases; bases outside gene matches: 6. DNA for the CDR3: TGTGCCAGCAGCCGGAAGACAGGGAACCAAGAGACCCAGTACTTC. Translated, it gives CASSRKTGNQETQYF.

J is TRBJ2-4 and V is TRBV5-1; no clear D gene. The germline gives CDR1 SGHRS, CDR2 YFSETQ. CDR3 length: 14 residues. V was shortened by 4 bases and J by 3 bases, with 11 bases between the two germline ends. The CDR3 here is CASSPLAGKNIQYF. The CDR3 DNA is TGCGCCAGCAGCCCTTTAGCAGGCAAAAACATTCAGTACTTC.

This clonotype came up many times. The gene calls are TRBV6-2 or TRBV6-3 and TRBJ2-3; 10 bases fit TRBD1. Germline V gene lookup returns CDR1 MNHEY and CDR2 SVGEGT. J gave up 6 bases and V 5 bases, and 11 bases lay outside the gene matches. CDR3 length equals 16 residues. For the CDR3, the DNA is TGTGCCAGCAGTACGCTCCCGGGACAGGGGACCGATACGCAGTATTTT. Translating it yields CASSTLPGQGTDTQYF.

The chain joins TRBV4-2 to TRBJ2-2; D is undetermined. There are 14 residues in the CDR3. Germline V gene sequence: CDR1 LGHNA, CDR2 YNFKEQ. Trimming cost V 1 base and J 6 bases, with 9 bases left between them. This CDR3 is CASSQVRLSGELFF. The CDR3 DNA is TGTGCCAGCAGCCAAGTTCGGCTATCCGGGGAGCTGTTTTTT.

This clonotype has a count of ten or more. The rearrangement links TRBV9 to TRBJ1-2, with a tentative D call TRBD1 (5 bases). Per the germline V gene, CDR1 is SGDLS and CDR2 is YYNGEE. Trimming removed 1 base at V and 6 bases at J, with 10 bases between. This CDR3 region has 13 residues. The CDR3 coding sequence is TGTGCCAGCAGCGTAAAGCAGGGAGATGGCTACACCTTC. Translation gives CASSVKQGDGYTF.

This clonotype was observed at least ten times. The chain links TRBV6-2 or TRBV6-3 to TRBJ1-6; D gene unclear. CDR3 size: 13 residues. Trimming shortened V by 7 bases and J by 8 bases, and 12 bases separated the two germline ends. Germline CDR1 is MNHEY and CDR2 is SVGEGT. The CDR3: CASTQTEDSPLHF. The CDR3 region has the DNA TGTGCCAGCACCCAGACCGAAGATTCACCCCTCCACTTT.

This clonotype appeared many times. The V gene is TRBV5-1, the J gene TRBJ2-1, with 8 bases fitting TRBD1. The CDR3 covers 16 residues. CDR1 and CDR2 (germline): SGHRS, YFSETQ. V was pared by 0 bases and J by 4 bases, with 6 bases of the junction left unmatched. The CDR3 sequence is CASSLERGQGYNEQFF. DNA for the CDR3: TGCGCCAGCAGCTTGGAGAGAGGACAGGGTTACAATGAGCAGTTCTTC. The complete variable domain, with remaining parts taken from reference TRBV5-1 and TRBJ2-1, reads KAGVTQTPRYLIKTRGQQVTLSCSPISGHRSVSWYQQTPGQGLQFLFEYFSETQRNKGNFPGRFSGRQFSNSRSEMNVSTLELGDSALYLCASSLERGQGYNEQFFGPGTRLTVL.

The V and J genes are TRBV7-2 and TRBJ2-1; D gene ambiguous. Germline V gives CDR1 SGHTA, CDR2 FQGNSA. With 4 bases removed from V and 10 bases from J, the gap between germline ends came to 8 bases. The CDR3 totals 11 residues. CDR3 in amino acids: CASSCSQEQFF. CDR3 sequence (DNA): TGTGCCAGCAGCTGTTCTCAGGAGCAGTTCTTC.

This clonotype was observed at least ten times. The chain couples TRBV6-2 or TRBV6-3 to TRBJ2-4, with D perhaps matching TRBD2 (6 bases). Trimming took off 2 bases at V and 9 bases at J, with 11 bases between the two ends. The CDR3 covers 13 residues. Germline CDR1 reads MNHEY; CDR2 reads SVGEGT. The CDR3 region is CASSYAGSPIQYF. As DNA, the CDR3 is TGTGCCAGCAGTTACGCGGGGTCCCCCATTCAGTACTTC.

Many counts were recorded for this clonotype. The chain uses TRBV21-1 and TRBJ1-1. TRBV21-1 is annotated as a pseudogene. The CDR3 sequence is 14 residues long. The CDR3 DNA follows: TGTGCCAGCAGCGCCGCGGTGAGGAACACTGAAGCTTTCTTT. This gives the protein CASSAAVRNTEAFF.

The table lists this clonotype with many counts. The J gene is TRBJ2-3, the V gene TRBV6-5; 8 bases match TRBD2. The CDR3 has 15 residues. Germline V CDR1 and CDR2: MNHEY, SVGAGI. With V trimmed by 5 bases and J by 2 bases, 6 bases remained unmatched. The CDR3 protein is CASSTLAGTTDTQYF. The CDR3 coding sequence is TGTGCCAGCAGTACATTAGCGGGGACCACAGATACGCAGTATTTT.

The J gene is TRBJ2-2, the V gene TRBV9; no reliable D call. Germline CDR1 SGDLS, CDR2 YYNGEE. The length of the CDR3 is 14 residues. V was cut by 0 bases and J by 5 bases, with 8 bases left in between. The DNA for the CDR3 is TGTGCCAGCAGCGTAGATGGGTGGACCGGGGAGCTGTTTTTT. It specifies CASSVDGWTGELFF.

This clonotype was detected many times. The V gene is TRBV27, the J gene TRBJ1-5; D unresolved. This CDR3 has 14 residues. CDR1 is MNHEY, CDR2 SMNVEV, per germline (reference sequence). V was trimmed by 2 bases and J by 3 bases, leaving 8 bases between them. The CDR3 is CASSLGPTNQPQHF. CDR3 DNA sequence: TGTGCCAGCAGTTTAGGCCCAACCAATCAGCCCCAGCATTTT.

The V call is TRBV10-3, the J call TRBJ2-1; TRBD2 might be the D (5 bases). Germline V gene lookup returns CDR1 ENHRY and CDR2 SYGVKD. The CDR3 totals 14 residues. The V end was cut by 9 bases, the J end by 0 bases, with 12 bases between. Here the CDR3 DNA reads TGTGCCATGTCCGGACTTGACTCCTACAATGAGCAGTTCTTC. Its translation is CAMSGLDSYNEQFF.